Listed below are T cell receptor beta chains from one sample, sequenced in a study of T cell clonotyping in hematopoietic cell transplantation. Here immunoSEQ multiplex PCR was the method, and the copy in TCRdb shows in-frame clones only, minus some. Among about 80,000 clones, about 96% were seen once, and the ten largest hold 1.5% to 2%. The material was peripheral blood mononuclear cells, obtained before stem cell transplant. These receptors came from a woman in her 50s with acute myeloid leukemia. Some clones in this sample may be carry-over from other donors' samples. Each CDR3 is given with its conserved first and last residue. A D gene is named only where the DNA matches it firmly. Clone size is not always given. Where it is, it says once, few, many or a class for expanded clones.

TRBJ2-5	-	TRBV7-7	once	CASSRQALGETQYF	TGTGCTAGCAGTCGACAGGCGCTAGGGGAGACCCAGTACTTC
TRBJ2-7	-	TRBV5-1	-	CASSLASRVYEQYF	TGCGCCAGCAGCTTGGCCTCTAGGGTCTACGAGCAGTACTTC
TRBJ1-5	TRBD1	TRBV28	-	CASSSGQGKYSNQPQHF	TGTGCCAGCAGTTCTGGACAGGGGAAATATAGCAATCAGCCCCAGCATTTT
TRBJ1-5	TRBD1	TRBV28	-	CASSLQGGVNQPQHF	TGTGCCAGCAGTTTACAGGGGGGGGTAAATCAGCCCCAGCATTTT
TRBJ1-4	-	TRBV19	once	CASSPPIRGEKLFF	TGTGCCAGTAGTCCTCCGATCAGAGGTGAAAAACTGTTTTTT
TRBJ1-5	-	TRBV28	-	CASSLTGTGFNQPQHF	TGTGCCAGCAGTTTAACCGGGACGGGGTTTAATCAGCCCCAGCATTTT
TRBJ2-7	TRBD1	TRBV6-5	-	CASNSEGAFLYEQYF	TGTGCCAGCAATAGCGAGGGGGCTTTTTTATACGAGCAGTACTTC
TRBJ2-5	-	TRBV7-2	-	CASSSRLRVQETQYF	TGTGCCAGCAGCTCCCGACTCCGAGTGCAAGAGACCCAGTACTTC
TRBJ2-7	-	TRBV27	-	CASSFGLALAYEQYF	TGTGCCAGCAGTTTCGGACTTGCCCTCGCCTACGAGCAGTACTTC
TRBJ2-5	-	TRBV5-6	-	CASSLGPYQETQYF	TGTGCCAGCAGCTTGGGGCCCTATCAAGAGACCCAGTACTTC
TRBJ1-1	-	TRBV30	once	CAHRGRNTEAFF	TGTGCCCATCGGGGGAGGAACACTGAAGCTTTCTTT
TRBJ2-7	-	TRBV5-1	-	CASSLGLASYEQYF	TGCGCCAGCAGCTTGGGCCTCGCCTCCTACGAGCAGTACTTC
TRBJ1-3	-	TRBV14	-	CASSEKRGGNTIYF	TGTGCCAGCAGCGAAAAAAGGGGTGGAAACACCATATATTTT
TRBJ2-3	-	TRBV5-6	-	CASSLGGGTDTQYF	TGTGCCAGCAGCTTGGGAGGGGGCACAGATACGCAGTATTTT
TRBJ2-2	-	TRBV4-1	-	CASSQYFQGGPGELFF	TGCGCCAGCAGCCAATACTTCCAGGGCGGTCCCGGGGAGCTGTTTTTT
TRBJ2-3	-	TRBV11-3	-	CASSLGWGSDTQYF	TGTGCCAGCAGCCTAGGGTGGGGATCCGATACGCAGTATTTT
TRBJ1-3	-	TRBV30	-	CAWGLAGSGNTIYF	TGTGCCTGGGGCCTGGCGGGCTCTGGAAACACCATATATTTT
TRBJ1-1	-	TRBV30	-	CAWGNRVPEAFF	TGTGCCTGGGGAAACAGGGTCCCCGAAGCTTTCTTT
TRBJ2-2	TRBD2	TRBV19	once	CASSPRAGVFTGELFF	TGTGCCAGTAGCCCCAGGGCGGGAGTTTTCACCGGGGAGCTGTTTTTT
TRBJ2-7	-	TRBV6-1	once	CAGGEQYF	TGTGCCGGCGGCGAGCAGTACTTC
TRBJ2-7	-	TRBV27	-	CASSFTRTYEQYF	TGTGCCAGCAGTTTTACCAGGACCTACGAGCAGTACTTC
TRBJ2-7	-	TRBV28	-	CASSLPSRGGEQYF	TGTGCCAGCAGTTTACCCAGCAGGGGTGGCGAGCAGTACTTC
TRBJ2-5	-	TRBV6-1	-	CASSEIGSQTQYF	TGTGCCAGCAGTGAAATTGGGAGTCAAACCCAGTACTTC
TRBJ1-1	TRBD1	TRBV30	few	CAWKDRGNTEAFF	TGTGCCTGGAAGGACAGGGGGAACACTGAAGCTTTCTTT
TRBJ1-2	TRBD1	TRBV30	-	CAWSIQGEYYGYTF	TGTGCCTGGAGTATACAGGGGGAATACTATGGCTACACCTTC
TRBJ1-2	TRBD1	TRBV7-9	-	CASSSMGTGNYGYTF	TGTGCCAGCAGCTCAATGGGGACAGGGAACTATGGCTACACCTTC
TRBJ1-6	-	TRBV27	-	CASSPPNVPLHF	TGTGCCAGCAGTCCCCCTAACGTACCCCTCCACTTT
TRBJ2-7	TRBD1	TRBV5-4	once	CASSSGQGSYEQYF	TGTGCCAGCAGCTCCGGACAGGGGTCCTACGAGCAGTACTTC
TRBJ1-2	-	TRBV30	-	CAWSKTGLYGYTF	TGTGCCTGGAGCAAAACGGGTCTCTATGGCTACACCTTC
TRBJ1-2	-	TRBV28	-	CASSPRGVANYGYTF	TGTGCCAGCAGTCCGCGGGGGGTCGCTAACTATGGCTACACCTTC
TRBJ2-1	TRBD1	TRBV10-3	-	CAISGTGDLNEQFF	TGTGCCATCAGTGGGACAGGGGATTTGAATGAGCAGTTCTTC
TRBJ1-5	TRBD1	TRBV19	-	CASSMTGSNQPQHF	TGTGCCAGTAGTATGACAGGGAGCAATCAGCCCCAGCATTTT
TRBJ2-7	-	TRBV9	-	CASSVSHEQYF	TGTGCCAGCAGCGTTTCTCACGAGCAGTACTTC
TRBJ2-7	TRBD1	TRBV6-6	-	CASSYPDRSYEQYF	TGTGCCAGCAGTTATCCGGACAGGTCTTACGAGCAGTACTTC
TRBJ2-7	TRBD1	TRBV27	once	CASSRTGLSYEQYF	TGTGCCAGCAGTAGGACAGGTTTGTCCTACGAGCAGTACTTC
TRBJ1-5	TRBD1	TRBV28	-	CASSLQGAGQPQHF	TGTGCCAGCAGCCTACAGGGGGCGGGGCAGCCCCAGCATTTT
TRBJ2-3	TRBD2	TRBV5-1	once	CASSEWTSGDTQYF	TGCGCCAGCAGCGAATGGACTAGCGGGGATACGCAGTATTTT
TRBJ2-7	TRBD1	TRBV2	-	CASRAGQGFSYEQYF	TGTGCCAGCAGGGCGGGACAGGGGTTCTCCTACGAGCAGTACTTC
TRBJ1-2	-	TRBV7-9	-	CASSLGSYGYTF	TGTGCCAGCAGCTTAGGGAGCTATGGCTACACCTTC
TRBJ1-1	-	TRBV2	once	CASKTATEAFF	TGTGCCAGCAAGACAGCCACTGAAGCTTTCTTT